This entry lists 28 T cell receptor beta chains sequenced from one sample in a study of CD8+ T cells in alopecia areata. Once RNA had been extracted, it was reverse transcribed into cDNA to act as the sequencing template. The method was immunoSEQ multiplex PCR; TCRdb's version includes in-frame clones alone and lacks a portion of them. The table has about 210,000 clones, approximately 38% seen once; the top ten hold around 0.48%. As to treatment: oral pan-JAK inhibitor, 5-10 mg twice daily. Sequencing used CD4+ T cells sorted from blood, obtained at roughly week 30, from a patient treated with tofacitinib. The source is a human donor with alopecia areata.

The chain joins TRBV6-5 to TRBJ1-2; no reliable D call. V lost 5 bases and J lost 0, with 13 bases in between. Germline CDR1 MNHEY, CDR2 SVGAGI. This CDR3 region has 15 residues. The CDR3 coding sequence is TGTGCCAGCAGTCCGGACTCGACCACTAACTATGGCTACACCTTC. Translated: CASSPDSTTNYGYTF.

This clone was found a few times. The chain has TRBV4-1 and TRBJ1-4, with 11 bases identical to TRBD1. This CDR3 region has 14 residues. Germline V gene sequence: CDR1 MGHRA, CDR2 YSYEKL. The J segment lost 5 bases and the V segment lost 6 bases, leaving 2 bases of the junction unmatched. CDR3 in amino acids: CASSRTGGNEKLFF. CDR3 nucleotides: TGCGCCAGCAGTCGGACAGGGGGCAATGAAAAACTGTTTTTT.

This clone showed up just a few times. V and J are TRBV9 and TRBJ2-5; 9 positions agree with TRBD2. The CDR3 runs 16 residues. Trimming took 0 bases from V and 4 from J; bases not matched to a gene: 7. CDR1 and CDR2 (germline): SGDLS, YYNGEE. The CDR3: CASSVGGSGSGETQYF. The CDR3 DNA follows: TGTGCCAGCAGCGTAGGCGGTAGCGGGAGTGGAGAGACCCAGTACTTC.

The chain carries TRBV4-1 and TRBJ2-1, with TRBD2 matching 12 bases. The germline CDR1 and CDR2 sequences are MGHRA and YSYEKL. V lost 2 bases to trimming and J lost 4 bases; unmatched junction nucleotides: 15. The CDR3 contains 20 residues. CDR3 nucleotide sequence: TGCGCCAGCAGCCAAAACAGGGTAATCCCCGGACTAGCGGGATACAATGAGCAGTTCTTC. Its translation: CASSQNRVIPGLAGYNEQFF.

CDR3 protein: CASSSEAYNEQFF. The DNA of the CDR3 is TGTGCCAGCAGTTCTGAGGCCTACAATGAGCAGTTCTTC. The J gene is TRBJ2-1, the V gene TRBV6-1, with no clear D. Trimming stripped 5 bases from V and 2 bases from J, with 7 bases between. The CDR3 runs 13 residues. Germline CDR1 reads MNHNS; CDR2 reads SASEGT.

V usage is TRBV30 and J usage is TRBJ1-2; D is possibly TRBD1 (6 bases). The germline V gene has CDR1 GTSNPN and CDR2 SVGIG (reference sequence). Deletions cut 1 base from V and 9 bases from J, with 12 bases between. This CDR3 is 12 amino acids long. The CDR3 sequence: CAWSGYRASYTF. The CDR3 DNA follows: TGTGCCTGGAGTGGGTACAGGGCTAGCTACACCTTC.

This chain uses TRBV25-1 with TRBJ2-5; 7 bases fit TRBD1. This CDR3 is built from 15 residues. Germline V gene lookup returns CDR1 MGHDK and CDR2 SYGVNS. The trim removed 6 bases at V and 1 base at J, leaving 8 bases unmatched. The CDR3 DNA sequence: TGTGCCAGCAGCCCGAACAGGGGCCTCCAAGAGACCCAGTACTTC. It codes for CASSPNRGLQETQYF.

This clone has a handful of counts. The CDR3 sequence: CASSFREKNIQYF. In DNA, the CDR3 is TGTGCCAGCAGTTTCCGGGAGAAAAACATTCAGTACTTC. This sequence joins TRBV27 and TRBJ2-4; D might be TRBD2 (6 bases). CDR3 size: 13 residues. Deletions cut 3 bases from V and 4 bases from J, with 7 bases between. Germline V lookup: CDR1 MNHEY, CDR2 SMNVEV (reference sequence).

The table lists this clone with a count of one. The V call is TRBV15, the J call TRBJ2-5, with a possible D match to TRBD2 (5 bases). This CDR3 is 13 amino acids long. V lost 0 bases and J 6 bases, leaving 8 bases between the germline ends. From germline, CDR1 is LNHNV and CDR2 YYDKDF (reference sequence). The DNA of the CDR3 is TGTGCCACCAGCAGAGATAGGGAGCAGACCCAGTACTTC. It codes for CATSRDREQTQYF.

This clone has just one count. The rearrangement links TRBV7-2 to TRBJ2-1; 7 bases line up with TRBD1. This CDR3 comprises 13 residues. Germline values: CDR1 SGHTA, CDR2 FQGNSA. Trimming removed 6 bases from V and 2 bases from J; junction bases left unmatched: 1. The CDR3 spells CASRTGPYNEQFF. CDR3 nucleotide sequence: TGTGCCAGCAGGACAGGGCCCTACAATGAGCAGTTCTTC.

A few counts support this clone. This rearrangement joins TRBV11-2 to TRBJ2-2; D tentatively reads TRBD1 or TRBD2 (6 bases each). V lost 1 base to trimming and J lost 4 bases, with 16 bases between them. The germline V gene encodes CDR1 SGHAT and CDR2 FQNNGV. This CDR3 spans 17 amino acids. The CDR3: CASSLVGGAGFTGELFF. In DNA, the CDR3 is TGTGCCAGCAGCTTAGTCGGGGGCGCAGGATTCACCGGGGAGCTGTTTTTT. The full variable domain, with the rest looked up from reference TRBV11-2 and TRBJ2-2, is EAGVAQSPRYKIIEKRQSVAFWCNPISGHATLYWYQQILGQGPKLLIQFQNNGVVDDSQLPKDRFSAERLKGVDSTLKIQPAKLEDSAVYLCASSLVGGAGFTGELFFGEGSRLTVL.

The V and J genes are TRBV11-2 and TRBJ2-7; 7 bases are a match to TRBD1. Per germline, CDR1 SGHAT and CDR2 FQNNGV. V was pared by 5 bases and J by 3 bases, with 7 bases of the junction left unmatched. The CDR3 runs to 14 residues. The CDR3 DNA reads TGTGCCAGCAGCAAAGGGGGCGGTGGCTACGAGCAGTACTTC. Residues: CASSKGGGGYEQYF.

The sample holds a few counts of this clone. V gene TRBV7-9 combines with J gene TRBJ1-2; tentatively, D is TRBD1 (5 bases). Trimming pared 5 bases from V and 0 bases from J, leaving 10 bases between. The CDR3 has 14 amino acids. The germline CDR1 and CDR2 sequences are SEHNR and FQNEAQ (reference sequence). Here the CDR3 DNA reads TGTGCCAGCAGCCCCAGGGAGCCTAACTATGGCTACACCTTC. Translated: CASSPREPNYGYTF.

The V and J genes are TRBV27 and TRBJ1-2; 9 nucleotides agree with TRBD1. The CDR3 spans 15 residues. Germline V CDR1 and CDR2: MNHEY, SMNVEV (reference sequence). The V segment lost 5 bases and the J segment 8 bases; nucleotides outside the gene matches: 12. DNA for the CDR3: TGTGCCAGCAGTCCGGGGGACAGGGATATGCCCGGCTACACCTTC. This translates into CASSPGDRDMPGYTF.

The chain is built from TRBV18 and TRBJ1-6; TRBD1 aligns across 7 bases. Germline lookup yields CDR1 KGHSH and CDR2 LQKENI. J was trimmed by 7 bases and V by 2 bases; bases with no gene match: 5. The CDR3 is 15 residues long. CDR3 region: CASSPARDRNSPLHF. CDR3 in DNA: TGTGCCAGCTCACCAGCCCGGGACAGAAATTCACCCCTCCACTTT.

V is TRBV30 and J is TRBJ2-1; weak D call: TRBD1 (5 bases). Trimming shortened V by 4 bases and J by 6 bases, and 16 bases separated the two germline ends. Germline loops: CDR1 GTSNPN, CDR2 SVGIG (reference sequence). The CDR3 is 14 residues long. CDR3 region: CAWNRAGLRNEQFF. Here the CDR3 DNA reads TGTGCCTGGAATCGGGCAGGGTTGCGCAATGAGCAGTTCTTC.

This clone was detected ten times or more. This chain joins TRBV4-1 and TRBJ1-2; D is unclear. This CDR3 contains 14 residues. V lost 2 bases and J 11 bases, leaving 18 bases between the germline ends. CDR1 MGHRA and CDR2 YSYEKL come from the germline V gene. The CDR3 is CASSQPAQTPGYTF. CDR3 in DNA: TGCGCCAGCAGCCAACCTGCACAGACCCCGGGATACACCTTC.

On this clone: Other DNA sequences within the sample encode an identical CDR3. The V gene is TRBV30, the J gene TRBJ1-5, with unresolved D. Trimming stripped 2 bases from V and 2 bases from J, with 4 bases between. CDR3 length: 12 residues. Germline CDR1 is GTSNPN and CDR2 is SVGIG (reference sequence). CDR3 in amino acids: CAWSLGNQPQHF. The CDR3 coding sequence is TGTGCCTGGAGTCTTGGCAATCAGCCCCAGCATTTT.

This chain uses TRBV30 with TRBJ2-7, with 7 bases fitting TRBD2. Germline V gene data show CDR1 as GTSNPN and CDR2 as SVGIG (reference sequence). The CDR3 is 15 amino acids. V lost 2 bases to trimming and J lost 4 bases; unmatched junction nucleotides: 11. In DNA form, the CDR3 reads TGTGCCTGGAGTAGAAGAATAGCGGGTAGTTACGAGCAGTACTTC. Translating gives CAWSRRIAGSYEQYF. Filled out from reference TRBV30 and TRBJ2-7, the complete variable domain reads SQTIHQWPATLVQPVGSPLSLECTVEGTSNPNLYWYRQAAGRGLQLLFYSVGIGQISSEVPQNLSASRPQDRQFILSSKKLLLSDSGFYLCAWSRRIAGSYEQYFGPGTRLTVT.

This clone has at least ten counts. The same CDR3 also results from other DNA sequences found in this sample. The rearrangement uses TRBV6-6 and TRBJ1-1; D might be TRBD1 (5 bases). The CDR3 consists of 13 residues. The germline gives CDR1 MNHNY, CDR2 SVGAGI (reference sequence). The V gene lost 5 bases and the J gene lost 1 base, with 8 bases spanning the gap. CDR3 in DNA: TGTGCCAGCAGTCAGCAGGGGAACACTGAAGCTTTCTTT. The encoded protein is CASSQQGNTEAFF.

This clone was detected only a few times. The chain employs TRBV28 and TRBJ2-7, with TRBD1 matching 8 bases. V lost 5 bases, J lost 2 bases, and 8 bases stayed unmatched. This CDR3 comprises 15 residues. The germline gives CDR1 MDHEN, CDR2 SYDVKM. CDR3 bases: TGTGCCAGCAGTCCGACGACAGGGGTCCCCTACGAGCAGTACTTC. Its protein is CASSPTTGVPYEQYF.

This clone was observed a single time. V is TRBV5-1 and J is TRBJ2-3, with unresolved D. Trimming stripped 0 bases from V and 4 bases from J, with 9 bases between. Germline lookup yields CDR1 SGHRS and CDR2 YFSETQ. This CDR3 has 14 amino acids. The CDR3 region has the DNA TGCGCCAGCAGCTTGGGTACAGTCCCAGATACGCAGTATTTT. It encodes CASSLGTVPDTQYF.

This clone came up a few times. Germline is not matched at one junction end, which may reflect a read error. The chain is built from TRBV4-1 and TRBJ1-4; TRBD1 matches 8 bases. CDR1 MGHRA and CDR2 YSYEKL come from the germline V gene. The CDR3 consists of 13 residues. The CDR3 DNA is TGCGCCAGCAGCCCTCCGGGACAGGCCGAAAGAAGATTT. This translates into CASSPPGQAERRF.

The rearrangement links TRBV30 to TRBJ1-2; D not certain. The germline CDR1 and CDR2 sequences are GTSNPN and SVGIG (reference sequence). The CDR3 is made up of 14 amino acids. The V and J ends lost 2 bases and 0 bases respectively, with 10 bases between them. CDR3 region: CAWSHLDTNYGYTF. In DNA, the CDR3 is TGTGCCTGGAGTCATCTAGATACTAACTATGGCTACACCTTC.

V is TRBV6-1 and J is TRBJ2-2; no definite D call. Germline assignment: CDR1 MNHNS and CDR2 SASEGT. V was pared by 5 bases and J by 6 bases, with 13 bases between. The CDR3 runs to 14 residues. CDR3 region: CASSPRHSPGELFF. CDR3 in DNA: TGTGCCAGCAGTCCCCGCCACTCACCCGGGGAGCTGTTTTTT.

This chain joins TRBV7-2 and TRBJ2-4, with a tentative D call TRBD1 (6 bases). The V and J ends lost 3 bases and 7 bases respectively, with 7 bases between them. CDR3 size: 12 residues. CDR1 SGHTA and CDR2 FQGNSA come from the germline V gene. CDR3 coding DNA: TGTGCCAGCAGCTTGCAGGGGAACATTCAGTACTTC. Protein sequence: CASSLQGNIQYF.

The V gene is TRBV10-3, the J gene TRBJ2-7; no reliable D call. Per the germline V gene, CDR1 is ENHRY and CDR2 is SYGVKD. The CDR3 has 11 residues. The CDR3 region is CALMDGYEQYF. In DNA, the CDR3 is TGTGCTCTCATGGACGGCTACGAGCAGTACTTC.

A few counts support this clone. At the DNA level, this CDR3 is encoded by other sequences in the same sample as well. V gene TRBV9 combines with J gene TRBJ2-5, with D tentatively TRBD1 (6 bases). CDR1 and CDR2 (germline): SGDLS, YYNGEE. This CDR3 is built from 13 residues. V was trimmed by 0 bases and J by 3 bases, leaving 6 bases between them. The CDR3 is CASSVGQEETQYF. The CDR3 coding sequence is TGTGCCAGCAGCGTAGGACAGGAAGAGACCCAGTACTTC.